Listed here is a single TCR beta chain. These data are taken from a study of CXCR3-negative and CXCR3-positive naive CD8 T cells. Germline V gives CDR1 SGHVS, CDR2 FNYEAQ. The CDR3 runs to 16 residues. All TRB cDNA libraries came from 5' RACE performed with UMI labels. One entry per CDR3 protein, without DNA, is what TCRdb gives after re-calling the 5' RACE reads. This sample contains about 58,000 distinct CDR3 sequences. The receptor's source is a human donor in good health. Some clones in this sample may be carry-over from other donors' samples. The rearrangement joins TRBV7-6 to TRBJ2-5; without DNA, the TCRdb call of TRBD2 cannot be checked. Sequences were obtained from naive CXCR3- CD8+ T cells from blood. Noted subset: CD45RO-CCR7+CD27+CD95- naive CD8+ T cells lacking CXCR3 (TNR3-). The CDR3 sequence is CASSLGLAGVLETQYF.